These T cell receptor beta chains were read from a single sample in a study of beta chain features in type 1 diabetes. Some clones are missing from TCRdb's copy, which holds only in-frame ones; the method was immunoSEQ multiplex PCR. The data contain over 200,000 clones, roughly 10% of them singletons. The sequenced sample was naive CD4+ T cells from blood. The receptors stem from a man aged 25 to 45 with type 1 diabetes. Both conserved end residues are trimmed from each CDR3. Not all rows give a size; the values are once, few, many and, for expanded clones, a class.

abundance	v_gene	j_gene	CDR3aa
few	TRBV10-3	TRBJ2-4	AISESPVAKNIQY
.	TRBV7-9	TRBJ1-2	ASSLRSSSYGYT
few	TRBV29-1	TRBJ2-3	SVDGQPGADTQY
few	TRBV29-1	TRBJ1-2	SAQTVLYGYT
few	TRBV4-3	TRBJ2-1	ASSQEAGGFNEQF
few	TRBV5-4	TRBJ2-7	ASSGGQLYEQY
few	TRBV7-2	TRBJ1-6	ASSLLGQDNSPLH
few	TRBV2	TRBJ1-5	ASRTGEAFGQPQH
.	TRBV18	TRBJ1-1	ASSAGRNTEAF
.	TRBV5-6	TRBJ2-5	ASSFRETQY
.	TRBV5-1	TRBJ2-5	ASSKRAFEGETQY
.	TRBV4-2	TRBJ2-1	ASSPTGTLGNEQF
.	TRBV7-3	TRBJ2-7	ASSPGPGQTYEQY
few	TRBV7-2	TRBJ2-5	ASSLVRGGQETQY
.	TRBV9	TRBJ1-2	ASSVVTGRYT
.	TRBV7-2	TRBJ2-7	ASSPRQAGYEQY
.	TRBV9	TRBJ2-2	ASSVGPGNTGELF
.	TRBV6-5	TRBJ2-1	ASQMWGDSYNEQF
.	TRBV9	TRBJ1-1	ASTPGQGDTEAF
.	TRBV20-1	TRBJ1-1	GGRGGTEAF
.	TRBV4-2	TRBJ2-3	ASSHETSGEDSTDTQY
.	TRBV28	TRBJ2-2	ASSSLDRATNTGELF
.	TRBV28	TRBJ1-1	ASSHGTPWRNTEAF
.	TRBV11-2	TRBJ1-1	ASSLLTVGTEAF
.	TRBV29-1	TRBJ1-2	SVSRHNYGYT
few	TRBV5-4	TRBJ2-3	ASSWDSSTDTQY
.	TRBV7-2	TRBJ1-1	ASSLDTGPTEAF
.	TRBV20-1	TRBJ2-7	SAPGAYEQY
few	TRBV6-5	TRBJ2-7	ASGFRGTRDEQY
.	TRBV2	TRBJ1-4	ASSLDRANEKLF
few	TRBV6-5	TRBJ1-1	ASSYSYRVPEAF
.	TRBV27	TRBJ2-3	ASAASGGAPDTQY
few	TRBV6-1	TRBJ2-7	ASNTGAREYEQY
.	TRBV29-1	TRBJ1-2	SVGQGSGGYT
few	TRBV5-1	TRBJ2-1	ASSPGQGPYNEQF
few	TRBV4-2	TRBJ1-3	ASSQDGSGSYSGNTIY
few	TRBV7-2	TRBJ1-1	ASSSMGGNTEAF
.	TRBV9	TRBJ2-7	ASSVAPGQQVEQY
.	TRBV12-5	TRBJ2-5	ASGRTGPETQY
.	TRBV7-9	TRBJ2-7	ASSLGWTDSSYEQY
few	TRBV7-2	TRBJ1-2	ASRETGLFYGYT
.	TRBV28	TRBJ2-3	ASSGPGSSSTDTQY
few	TRBV6-5	TRBJ2-7	ASIGQKGQY
.	TRBV7-2	TRBJ2-4	ASSRQGRDPFQY
.	TRBV11-2	TRBJ1-1	ASTPGEATEAF
.	TRBV6-1	TRBJ2-1	ASRTLRGRMNEQF
.	TRBV5-6	TRBJ2-7	ASSLTDYEQY
few	TRBV9	TRBJ2-7	ASSVGRTESSYEQY
.	TRBV5-8	TRBJ2-1	ASGVRGVYNEQF
.	TRBV6-1	TRBJ1-6	ASSAFRQDKTSPLH
few	TRBV7-2	TRBJ2-7	ASSQRVAPYEQY
few	TRBV2	TRBJ2-1	ASHGSGPEQF
.	TRBV4-2	TRBJ2-3	ASSQGRRGSTDTQY
few	TRBV30	TRBJ2-7	ACLGAYEQY
few	TRBV5-1	TRBJ2-7	ASRSSPGQGYEQY